Following are 24 T cell receptor beta chains from one sample sequenced in a study of T cell repertoires in ileal Crohn's disease. Data came from immunoSEQ multiplex PCR; TCRdb stores just in-frame clones and leaves some out. The table records 5,500 to 8,500 clones, 75% to 85% of them present only once. Sequencing was done on a sample of ileal tissue. The receptor source for this set is an adult with Crohn's disease.

This clone came up a few times. The chain recombines TRBV6-6 with TRBJ2-3; 9 positions agree with TRBD2. CDR3 length: 15 residues. Germline V gives CDR1 MNHNY, CDR2 SVGAGI (reference sequence). V was pared by 4 bases and J by 4 bases, with 6 bases of the junction left unmatched. The CDR3 protein is CASSFRREGPDTQYF. The CDR3 bases are TGTGCCAGCAGTTTCCGGCGGGAGGGCCCAGATACGCAGTATTTT.

The V gene is TRBV18, the J gene TRBJ1-1, with D tentatively TRBD1 (5 bases). CDR1 and CDR2 (germline): KGHSH, LQKENI. The CDR3 runs 14 residues. The V end was cut by 4 bases, the J end by 2 bases, with 11 bases between. CDR3 sequence: CASSRAQGNTEAFF. CDR3 nucleotide sequence: TGTGCCAGCTCACGTGCCCAGGGAAACACTGAAGCTTTCTTT.

V usage is TRBV4-1 and J usage is TRBJ2-7; TRBD1 matches 12 bases. There are 16 residues in the CDR3. J lost 1 base, V lost 3 bases, and 4 bases had no gene match. The V gene's germline CDR1 is MGHRA and CDR2 YSYEKL. The CDR3 nucleotides are TGCGCCAGCAGCCACCCGGGACAGGGGGCGTCCTACGAGCAGTACTTC. Translated, it gives CASSHPGQGASYEQYF.

The chain recombines TRBV2 with TRBJ1-2, with 7 positions matching TRBD1. The CDR3 has 14 residues. Germline assignment: CDR1 SNHLY and CDR2 FYNNEI. Losses at the gene ends were 6 bases for V and 3 bases for J; bases not matched to a gene: 7. The CDR3 sequence is CASRGDSQYYGYTF. The CDR3 nucleotides are TGTGCCAGCAGGGGGGACAGCCAGTACTATGGCTACACCTTC. Full variable domain (rest looked up from reference TRBV2 and TRBJ1-2): EPEVTQTPSHQVTQMGQEVILRCVPISNHLYFYWYRQILGQKVEFLVSFYNNEISEKSEIFDDQFSVERPDGSNFTLKIRSTKLEDSAMYFCASRGDSQYYGYTFGSGTRLTVV.

This chain joins TRBV13 and TRBJ1-1; 8 nucleotides match TRBD1. The CDR3 is 13 residues long. The V and J ends lost 5 bases and 1 base, in that order; junction bases with no gene match: 0. Germline V gene lookup returns CDR1 PRHDT and CDR2 FYEKMQ (reference sequence). CDR3 loop: CASSGQGNTEAFF. The CDR3 DNA reads as TGTGCCAGCAGCGGACAGGGGAACACTGAAGCTTTCTTT. Together with reference TRBV13 and TRBJ1-1, the CDR3 gives the full variable domain: AAGVIQSPRHLIKEKRETATLKCYPIPRHDTVYWYQQGPGQDPQFLISFYEKMQSDKGSIPDRFSAQQFSDYHSELNMSSLELGDSALYFCASSGQGNTEAFFGQGTRLTVV.

This sequence joins TRBV19 and TRBJ2-1, with 14 bases fitting TRBD2. Germline V gene lookup returns CDR1 LNHDA and CDR2 SQIVND (reference sequence). With 8 bases clipped from V and 8 bases from J, the junction kept 5 bases outside the gene matches. The CDR3 is made up of 14 amino acids. The CDR3 loop reads CASGGLAGVDEQFF. CDR3 sequence (DNA): TGTGCCAGTGGGGGACTAGCGGGAGTCGATGAGCAGTTCTTC. The whole variable domain, filled in from reference TRBV19 and TRBJ2-1, reads DGGITQSPKYLFRKEGQNVTLSCEQNLNHDAMYWYRQDPGQGLRLIYYSQIVNDFQKGDIAEGYSVSREKKESFPLTVTSAQKNPTAFYLCASGGLAGVDEQFFGPGTRLTVL.

V is TRBV4-1 and J is TRBJ2-7; 11 nucleotides match TRBD2. Looked up from germline, CDR1 is MGHRA and CDR2 is YSYEKL. Losses at the gene ends were 0 bases for V and 3 bases for J; bases not matched to a gene: 4. The CDR3 extends over 16 amino acids. In DNA form, the CDR3 reads TGCGCCAGCAGCCAAGAAATCGGACTAGCGGGCTACGAGCAGTACTTC. This gives the protein CASSQEIGLAGYEQYF.

The V call is TRBV5-1, the J call TRBJ2-1, with 13 bases lining up with TRBD2. In germline, CDR1 is SGHRS, CDR2 YFSETQ. This CDR3 is built from 17 residues. Trimming at V came to 4 bases and at J to 2 bases, leaving 6 bases not matched to a gene. The CDR3 DNA reads as TGCGCCAGCAGCCAGAGACTAGCGGGAGGTACCTACAATGAGCAGTTCTTC. Translating gives CASSQRLAGGTYNEQFF.

The V call is TRBV5-1, the J call TRBJ1-1, with a weak D call TRBD1 (6 bases). This CDR3 is 16 amino acids long. Trimming removed 4 bases at V and 2 bases at J, with 18 bases between. Germline V gene lookup returns CDR1 SGHRS and CDR2 YFSETQ. As DNA, the CDR3 is TGCGCCAGCAGCCTGGACAGCTTAGGGAGTAACACTGAAGCTTTCTTT. Residues: CASSLDSLGSNTEAFF. Variable domain in full (rest from reference TRBV5-1 and TRBJ1-1): KAGVTQTPRYLIKTRGQQVTLSCSPISGHRSVSWYQQTPGQGLQFLFEYFSETQRNKGNFPGRFSGRQFSNSRSEMNVSTLELGDSALYLCASSLDSLGSNTEAFFGQGTRLTVV.

The gene calls are TRBV10-1 and TRBJ1-2; D is undetermined. This CDR3 contains 12 residues. CDR1 and CDR2 (germline): WNHNN, SYGVQD (reference sequence). V dropped 2 bases and J dropped 4 bases, with 5 bases sitting between them. DNA for the CDR3: TGCGCCAGCAGTGAGGCAGGCTATGGCTACACCTTC. This codes for CASSEAGYGYTF.

This clone came up once. The rearrangement links TRBV6-1 to TRBJ2-2; 13 bases are a match to TRBD2. This CDR3 is 18 amino acids long. With 2 bases clipped from V and 4 bases from J, the junction kept 7 bases outside the gene matches. The germline V gene has CDR1 MNHNS and CDR2 SASEGT. The CDR3 DNA follows: TGTGCCAGCAGTGAAAGGCGGACTAGCGGGAGTAGCACCGGGGAGCTGTTTTTT. Amino acids: CASSERRTSGSSTGELFF.

This clone came up once. This chain joins TRBV29-1 and TRBJ2-1, with 10 bases that match TRBD2. The CDR3 extends over 13 amino acids. Trimming took 4 bases from V and 10 from J; bases not matched to a gene: 7. Germline lookup yields CDR1 SQVTM and CDR2 ANQGSEA. The CDR3, as DNA: TGCAGCGTTGCGCCTAGCGGGGGCGGGGAGCAGTTCTTC. Protein: CSVAPSGGGEQFF.

This clone was observed a handful of times. CDR3: CASSLGQQGILYEQYF. The CDR3 region has the DNA TGTGCCAGTAGTTTGGGGCAACAGGGAATCTTGTACGAGCAGTACTTC. The chain uses TRBV19 and TRBJ2-7, with a weak D call TRBD1 (6 bases). Trimming removed 5 bases at V and 4 bases at J, with 21 bases between. Germline loops: CDR1 LNHDA, CDR2 SQIVND (reference sequence). This CDR3 has 16 residues.

The V gene is TRBV6-5, the J gene TRBJ1-1; no firm D call. There are 14 residues in the CDR3. V was shortened by 0 bases and J by 1 base, with 6 bases between the two germline ends. Germline V CDR1 and CDR2: MNHEY, SVGAGI. This CDR3 is CASSYSDSNTEAFF. The CDR3 DNA is TGTGCCAGCAGTTACTCTGACTCGAACACTGAAGCTTTCTTT.

The chain recombines TRBV5-4 with TRBJ2-2; 10 nucleotides agree with TRBD2. The CDR3 length is 20 residues. The J segment lost 2 bases and the V segment lost 6 bases, leaving 19 bases of the junction unmatched. Germline CDR1 SGHNT, CDR2 YYREEE (reference sequence). The CDR3 reads CASTQVLSGLAEINTGELFF. As DNA, the CDR3 is TGTGCCAGCACTCAGGTGCTTTCCGGACTAGCGGAAATAAACACCGGGGAGCTGTTTTTT.

Concerning this clone: The same CDR3 is also encoded by other DNA sequences in this sample. The CDR3 sequence: CASSEGTSGSYEQYF. The CDR3 DNA reads TGTGCCAGCAGTGAAGGGACTAGCGGGAGTTACGAGCAGTACTTC. The V and J genes are TRBV6-1 and TRBJ2-7; TRBD2 aligns across 13 bases. With V trimmed by 1 base and J by 4 bases, 1 base remained unmatched. Germline assignment: CDR1 MNHNS and CDR2 SASEGT. The CDR3 covers 15 residues.

This clone was counted only a few times. The J gene is TRBJ2-7, the V gene TRBV30; TRBD1 matches 8 bases. The CDR3 runs 15 residues. V was clipped by 2 bases and J by 2 bases; unmatched bases: 8. Germline lookup yields CDR1 GTSNPN and CDR2 SVGIG (reference sequence). The DNA for the CDR3 is TGTGCCTGGAGTATAGGAGGGACAGGCGCCTACGAGCAGTACTTC. The encoded protein is CAWSIGGTGAYEQYF.

This chain joins TRBV11-2 and TRBJ1-1, with a possible D match to TRBD1 (6 bases). Germline-derived CDR1 and CDR2 are SGHAT and FQNNGV. The CDR3 runs to 13 residues. Trimming removed 4 bases from V and 5 bases from J, with 11 bases in between. Written as DNA, the CDR3 is TGTGCCAGCAGCTCCAACAGGGATACTGAAGCTTTCTTT. As protein: CASSSNRDTEAFF.

This clone was seen just once. V is TRBV11-2 and J is TRBJ1-5; D gene unclear. The CDR3 consists of 14 residues. Between the trimmed V and J ends, which lost 0 bases and 1 base, there was a span of 4 bases. CDR1 is SGHAT and CDR2 is FQNNGV in the germline V gene. CDR3 sequence (DNA): TGTGCCAGCAGCTTAGACCAGAGCAATCAGCCCCAGCATTTT. Translating it yields CASSLDQSNQPQHF.

The chain couples TRBV19 to TRBJ1-5; possible D gene TRBD1, 6 bases. Trimming left V 0 bases short and J 3 bases short, with 9 bases between. CDR1 is LNHDA, CDR2 SQIVND, per germline (reference sequence). The CDR3 is 15 residues long. This chain's CDR3 is CASSIDTGINQPQHF. CDR3 nucleotides: TGTGCCAGTAGTATAGACACAGGGATCAATCAGCCCCAGCATTTT. Complete variable domain (other parts from reference TRBV19 and TRBJ1-5): DGGITQSPKYLFRKEGQNVTLSCEQNLNHDAMYWYRQDPGQGLRLIYYSQIVNDFQKGDIAEGYSVSREKKESFPLTVTSAQKNPTAFYLCASSIDTGINQPQHFGDGTRLSIL.

This clone occurred a few times. CDR3 nucleotides: TGCGCCAGCAGCTTGGGAGACAGGACCTCCGAGCAGTACTTC. The encoded protein is CASSLGDRTSEQYF. The chain joins TRBV5-1 to TRBJ2-7; tentatively, D is TRBD1 (6 bases). In germline, CDR1 is SGHRS, CDR2 YFSETQ. Between the trimmed V and J ends, which lost 0 bases and 6 bases, there was a span of 13 bases. The CDR3 has 14 residues.

This rearrangement joins TRBV19 to TRBJ2-7; 7 nucleotides align to TRBD2. V lost 2 bases to trimming and J lost 7 bases; unmatched junction nucleotides: 11. The CDR3 has 15 residues. Germline V gene data show CDR1 as LNHDA and CDR2 as SQIVND (reference sequence). In nucleotides, the CDR3 is TGTGCCAGTAGTATATGGTCGGCGGGAGTGGAAGAGCAGTACTTC. It codes for CASSIWSAGVEEQYF.

The V gene is TRBV25-1, the J gene TRBJ2-3; tentatively, D is TRBD2 (6 bases). The CDR3 extends over 13 amino acids. Germline lookup yields CDR1 MGHDK and CDR2 SYGVNS. Trimming shortened V by 8 bases and J by 5 bases, and 14 bases separated the two germline ends. CDR3 nucleotide sequence: TGTGCCAGCCGAAAGTCGGGGGTAGATACGCAGTATTTT. This gives the protein CASRKSGVDTQYF.

The chain joins TRBV18 to TRBJ2-7, with 9 bases aligning to TRBD2. This CDR3 contains 13 residues. Germline-derived CDR1 and CDR2 are KGHSH and LQKENI. The V and J ends lost 6 bases and 3 bases, in that order; junction bases with no gene match: 3. The CDR3 here is CASSLREGYEQYF. CDR3 sequence (DNA): TGTGCCAGCTCTCTGCGGGAGGGCTACGAGCAGTACTTC.